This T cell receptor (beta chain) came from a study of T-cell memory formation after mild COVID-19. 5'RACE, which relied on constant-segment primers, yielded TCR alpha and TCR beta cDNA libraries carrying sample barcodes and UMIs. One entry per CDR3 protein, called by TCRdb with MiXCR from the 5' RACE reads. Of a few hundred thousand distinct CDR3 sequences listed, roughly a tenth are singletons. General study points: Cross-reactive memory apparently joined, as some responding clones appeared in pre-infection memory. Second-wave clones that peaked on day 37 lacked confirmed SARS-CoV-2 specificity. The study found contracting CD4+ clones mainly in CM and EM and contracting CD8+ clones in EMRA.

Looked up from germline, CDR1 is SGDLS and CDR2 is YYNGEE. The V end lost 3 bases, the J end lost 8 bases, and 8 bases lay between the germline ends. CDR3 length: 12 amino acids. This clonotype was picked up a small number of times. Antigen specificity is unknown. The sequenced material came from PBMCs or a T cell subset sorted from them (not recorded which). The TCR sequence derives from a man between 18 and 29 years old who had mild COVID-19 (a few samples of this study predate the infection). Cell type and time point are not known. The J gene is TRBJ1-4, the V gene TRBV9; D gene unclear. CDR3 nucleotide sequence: TGTGCCAGCAGCGGCCCCGGGGAAAAACTGTTTTTT. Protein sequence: CASSGPGEKLFF.